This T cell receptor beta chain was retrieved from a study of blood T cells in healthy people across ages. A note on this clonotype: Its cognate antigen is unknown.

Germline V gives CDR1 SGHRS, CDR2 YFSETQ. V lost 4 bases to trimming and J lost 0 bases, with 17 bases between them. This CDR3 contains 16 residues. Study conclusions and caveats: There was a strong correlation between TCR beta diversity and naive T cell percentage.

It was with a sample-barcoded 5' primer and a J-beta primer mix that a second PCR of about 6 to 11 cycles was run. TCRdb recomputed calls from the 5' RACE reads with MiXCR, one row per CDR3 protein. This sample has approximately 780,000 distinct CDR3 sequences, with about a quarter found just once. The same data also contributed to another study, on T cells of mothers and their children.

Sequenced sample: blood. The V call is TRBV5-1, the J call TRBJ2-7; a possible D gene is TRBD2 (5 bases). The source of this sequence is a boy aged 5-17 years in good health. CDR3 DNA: TGCGCCAGCAGCGTCTCAGGAGGAGGATACTCCTACGAGCAGTACTTC. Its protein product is CASSVSGGGYSYEQYF.